The text below deals with one T cell receptor beta chain. Its antigen is not identified. The sample originates from a study of cytomegalovirus exposure and HLA in healthy donors. Study context: The early release's HLA-typed donors yielded approximately 85 million unique TCRs.

General study findings and limits: The classifier was said to identify cytomegalovirus status with high specificity and sensitivity.

Primers included in the PCR were 60 Vbeta and 13 Jbeta primers. The authors' processing: Counted up in a later analysis, unique TCR beta chains came to some 82 million, with 9.5 million to 13 million shared. The table came from immunoSEQ multiplex PCR; TCRdb's copy has only in-frame clones and leaves some out. V and J calls and clone size are as listed in that table; D and trimming were resolved from the DNA. The sample yields more than 80,000 clones, around 60% seen once. What was sequenced was PBMCs. This TCR came from a man between 60 and 75 years old in good health and CMV-seronegative.

The CDR3, as DNA: TGTGCCAGCGCCGCGATACATAATTCACCCCTCCACTTT. Encoded protein: CASAAIHNSPLHF. J is TRBJ1-6 and V is TRBV9; D call uncertain. The germline V and J ends were trimmed by 7 bases and 5 bases, with 10 bases remaining between them. The CDR3 loop spans 13 amino acids. Looked up from germline, CDR1 is SGDLS and CDR2 is YYNGEE.